This T cell receptor beta chain is from a study of PD-1 blockade in classical Hodgkin lymphoma. Study-level information: Intravenous infusions of nivolumab 3 mg/kg reached patients every 2 weeks. Study conclusions and caveats: It was among complete responders that baseline diversity resembled that of newly diagnosed patients.

Relapses following autologous stem cell transplantation were seen in all patients, with brentuximab vedotin exposure varying. This clone has just one count. Its target is unknown. Libraries were prepared by immunoSEQ multiplex PCR; TCRdb keeps only in-frame clonotypes and omits some of them. The repertoire consists of approximately 80,000 clones, with roughly 89% occurring once and the leading ten covering approximately 22%. The sample in question was peripheral blood mononuclear cells (PBMCs), obtained at baseline. The receptor comes from a human donor with classical Hodgkin lymphoma.

DNA for the CDR3: TGTGCCAGCAGCTTGGAGGGCGGGAGCACAGATACGCAGTATTTT. Translation gives CASSLEGGSTDTQYF. The chain employs TRBV5-4 and TRBJ2-3, with a tentative D call TRBD2 (5 bases). The CDR3 has 15 residues. V was clipped by 0 bases and J by 0 bases, with 8 bases between them. The germline V gene encodes CDR1 SGHNT and CDR2 YYREEE (reference sequence).